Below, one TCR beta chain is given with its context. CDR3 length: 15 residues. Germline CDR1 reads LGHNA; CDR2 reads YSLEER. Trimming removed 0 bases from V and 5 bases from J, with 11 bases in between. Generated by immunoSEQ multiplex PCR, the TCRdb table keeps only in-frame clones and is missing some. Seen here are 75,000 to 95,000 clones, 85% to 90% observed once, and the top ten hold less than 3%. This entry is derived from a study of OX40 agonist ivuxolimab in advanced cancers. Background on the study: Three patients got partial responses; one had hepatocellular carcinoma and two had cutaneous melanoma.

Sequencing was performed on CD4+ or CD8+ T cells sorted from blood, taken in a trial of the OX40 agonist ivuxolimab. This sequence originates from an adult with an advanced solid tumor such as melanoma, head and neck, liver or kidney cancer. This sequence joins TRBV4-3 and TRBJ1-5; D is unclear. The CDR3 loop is CASSQEPGAHQPQHF. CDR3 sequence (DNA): TGCGCCAGCAGCCAAGAGCCGGGCGCGCATCAGCCCCAGCATTTT.